This is a list of T cell receptor beta chains from one sample in a study of T-cell memory formation after mild COVID-19. TCRdb reprocessed the 5' RACE reads with MiXCR, giving one entry per CDR3 protein. The sample yields more than 150,000 distinct CDR3 sequences, roughly 11% seen once. The sequenced material came from PBMCs or a T cell subset sorted from them (not recorded which). These TCRs come from a man younger than 30 who had mild COVID-19 (a few samples of this study predate the infection). Cell type and time point are not known. CDR3s include the opening cysteine and the closing phenylalanine or tryptophan. A D gene is named only where the DNA matches it firmly. The listing skips clone size in some rows; elsewhere it reads once, few, many or a size class.

v_call	d_call	j_call	clone_size	cdr3_aa	cdr3_nt
TRBV20-1	NA	TRBJ1-4	few	CSARHMQGTREKLFF	TGCAGTGCTCGGCACATGCAGGGGACGAGGGAAAAACTGTTTTTT
TRBV7-9	NA	TRBJ2-3	NA	CARSPGEFTDTQYF	TGTGCCAGGAGCCCTGGGGAGTTCACAGATACGCAGTATTTT
TRBV12-5	TRBD1	TRBJ2-1	few	CASGPPGQGGSYNEQFF	TGTGCTAGTGGTCCCCCGGGACAGGGGGGCTCCTACAATGAGCAGTTCTTC
TRBV5-1	NA	TRBJ2-6	NA	CASGQEFWGANVLTF	TGCGCCAGCGGGCAGGAATTCTGGGGGGCCAACGTCCTGACTTTC
TRBV5-1	TRBD1	TRBJ1-1	many	CASSWGDRGPNTEAFF	TGCGCCAGCAGCTGGGGGGACAGGGGGCCTAACACTGAAGCTTTCTTT
TRBV20-1	TRBD1	TRBJ1-1	few	CSASTGYQAFF	TGCAGTGCCTCGACAGGGTACCAAGCTTTCTTT
TRBV7-8	NA	TRBJ2-5	many	CASSWRRGLSQETQYF	TGTGCCAGCAGTTGGCGCCGGGGGTTGAGTCAGGAGACCCAGTACTTC
TRBV20-1	TRBD1	TRBJ1-2	few	CSVTRPGGYGYTF	TGCAGTGTCACCCGCCCAGGGGGCTATGGCTACACCTTC
TRBV5-4	NA	TRBJ2-5	NA	CASSLERTGGTQYF	TGTGCCAGCAGCTTGGAGCGAACAGGAGGGACCCAGTACTTC
TRBV20-1	NA	TRBJ2-7	NA	CSARLRNGYEQYF	TGCAGTGCTAGGCTTAGGAATGGGTACGAGCAGTACTTC
TRBV2	NA	TRBJ1-5	NA	CASTGEALGLLHF	TGTGCCAGCACTGGGGAAGCTTTAGGGCTGCTGCATTTT
TRBV7-2	NA	TRBJ2-5	few	CASSPHLGTQYF	TGTGCCAGCAGCCCCCACCTGGGGACCCAGTACTTC
TRBV5-6	NA	TRBJ2-6	many	CASSLGTSGANVLTF	TGTGCCAGCAGCTTGGGGACCTCTGGGGCCAACGTCCTGACTTTC
TRBV4-3	NA	TRBJ1-5	NA	CASSQGDSGGPQHF	TGCGCCAGCAGCCAAGGCGACAGTGGGGGACCCCAGCATTTT
TRBV6-2/TRBV6-3	NA	TRBJ2-5	many	CASSDLAGETQYF	TGTGCCAGCAGTGACCTTGCGGGAGAGACCCAGTACTTC
TRBV4-2	TRBD1	TRBJ2-3	many	CASRERDRATDTQYF	TGTGCCAGCAGGGAACGGGACAGGGCCACAGATACGCAGTATTTT
TRBV3-1	NA	TRBJ1-2	few	CASRSSRAHGYTF	TGTGCCAGCAGGTCCTCGAGGGCCCATGGCTACACCTTC
TRBV7-2	NA	TRBJ2-1	many	CASSERERRPYNEQFF	TGTGCCAGCAGCGAGAGGGAGAGGCGACCCTACAATGAGCAGTTCTTC
TRBV12-3/TRBV12-4	NA	TRBJ1-1	NA	CASTPGWGDTEAFF	TGTGCCAGCACCCCAGGGTGGGGGGACACTGAAGCTTTCTTT
TRBV11-1	TRBD1	TRBJ1-6	NA	CASSPGQGFFSPLHF	TGTGCCAGCAGCCCGGGACAGGGGTTTTTTTCACCCCTCCACTTT
TRBV12-3/TRBV12-4	NA	TRBJ2-1	NA	CASTSTVAGGAGNEQFF	TGTGCCAGCACCAGCACCGTAGCTGGGGGGGCCGGGAATGAGCAGTTCTTC
TRBV7-2	NA	TRBJ2-7	few	CASSFGDPYEQYF	TGTGCCAGCAGCTTCGGGGATCCCTACGAGCAGTACTTC
TRBV4-1	NA	TRBJ1-2	NA	CASSQDLGSSPGYGYTF	TGCGCCAGCAGCCAAGATCTCGGGAGCTCTCCCGGCTATGGCTACACCTTC
TRBV20-1	NA	TRBJ2-3	NA	CSVKTTRSTDTQYF	TGCAGTGTTAAAACGACAAGGAGCACAGATACGCAGTATTTT
TRBV7-9	NA	TRBJ2-3	many	CASGRTDTQYF	TGTGCCAGCGGCAGAACAGATACGCAGTATTTT
TRBV11-2	NA	TRBJ2-1	many	CASSPTWPSSNEQFF	TGTGCCAGCAGCCCTACGTGGCCTAGTTCCAATGAGCAGTTCTTC
TRBV30	TRBD1	TRBJ2-5	few	CAYVTGGETQYF	TGTGCTTATGTGACAGGGGGAGAGACCCAGTACTTC
TRBV5-1	NA	TRBJ1-2	NA	CASSLAENYGYTF	TGCGCCAGCAGCTTGGCCGAGAACTATGGCTACACCTTC
TRBV5-6	TRBD1	TRBJ2-7	few	CASSFGRGLEQYF	TGTGCCAGCAGCTTTGGCAGGGGGCTCGAGCAGTACTTC
TRBV6-1	NA	TRBJ2-2	NA	CASAGDTGELFF	TGTGCCAGCGCAGGGGACACCGGGGAGCTATTTTTT
TRBV7-9	NA	TRBJ2-7	many	CASSLAVVSEQYF	TGTGCCAGCAGCTTAGCTGTGGTGAGCGAGCAGTACTTC
TRBV10-1	TRBD2	TRBJ2-7	few	CASSGPGGAGEQYF	TGCGCCAGCAGTGGGCCCGGGGGGGCCGGCGAGCAGTACTTC
TRBV4-2	NA	TRBJ2-7	many	CASSQAGDGYEQYF	TGTGCCAGCAGCCAAGCCGGGGATGGATACGAGCAGTACTTC
TRBV28	TRBD1	TRBJ1-6	NA	CATQGQGYSPLHF	TGTGCCACACAAGGACAGGGCTATTCACCCCTCCACTTT
TRBV7-7	NA	TRBJ2-1	NA	CASSRGEGDEQFF	TGTGCCAGCAGCCGCGGGGAGGGGGATGAGCAGTTCTTC
TRBV13	NA	TRBJ2-7	many	CASSFNTGSYEQYF	TGTGCCAGCAGCTTTAACACAGGCTCCTACGAGCAGTACTTC
TRBV12-3/TRBV12-4	NA	TRBJ2-3	NA	CASSFNGGTDTQYF	TGTGCCAGCAGTTTTAACGGGGGAACAGATACGCAGTATTTT
TRBV10-3	NA	TRBJ1-5	many	CATRNRADQPQHF	TGTGCCACCCGGAACAGGGCTGATCAGCCCCAGCATTTT
TRBV18	NA	TRBJ1-4	NA	CASSPGTMGEKLFF	TGTGCCAGCTCACCAGGGACTATGGGTGAAAAACTGTTTTTT
TRBV7-6	TRBD1	TRBJ1-1	NA	CASSPDLDRERDTEAFF	TGTGCCAGCAGCCCCGACCTGGACAGGGAAAGGGACACTGAAGCTTTCTTT
TRBV25-1	NA	TRBJ1-6	NA	CASSEGSPLHF	TGTGCCAGCAGTGAAGGGTCACCCCTCCACTTT
TRBV18	NA	TRBJ1-4	few	CASSPRGAEKLFF	TGTGCCAGCTCACCCCGAGGCGCGGAAAAACTGTTTTTT
TRBV5-4	NA	TRBJ2-1	few	CASSPRDREEQFF	TGTGCCAGCAGCCCACGGGACCGCGAGGAGCAGTTCTTC
TRBV3-1	NA	TRBJ1-2	few	CASSQDAGAGYGYTF	TGTGCCAGCAGCCAAGATGCGGGGGCGGGCTATGGCTACACCTTC
TRBV20-1	NA	TRBJ2-2	NA	CSARDSQLGGGELFF	TGCAGTGCTAGAGACAGCCAACTTGGGGGCGGGGAGCTGTTTTTT
TRBV29-1	NA	TRBJ1-1	NA	CSVEDDRSTEAFF	TGCAGCGTTGAAGACGACAGAAGCACTGAAGCTTTCTTT
TRBV12-3/TRBV12-4	NA	TRBJ2-1	few	CASWLTGGNEQFF	TGTGCCAGCTGGCTCACTGGGGGCAATGAGCAGTTCTTC
TRBV7-2	NA	TRBJ1-2	NA	CASSLGPRLGYGYTF	TGTGCCAGCAGCTTAGGGCCCCGTCTTGGCTATGGCTACACCTTC
TRBV5-1	NA	TRBJ2-1	NA	CASRRGLLDEQFF	TGCGCCAGCAGGCGGGGGCTCCTGGATGAGCAGTTCTTC
TRBV7-9	NA	TRBJ2-3	NA	CASSLSRGGVKADTQYF	TGTGCCAGCAGCTTATCCCGAGGCGGGGTTAAGGCAGATACGCAGTATTTT
TRBV4-1	NA	TRBJ2-7	few	CASSQEYGSYEQYF	TGCGCCAGCAGCCAAGAGTACGGCTCCTACGAGCAGTACTTC
TRBV3-1	TRBD2	TRBJ2-4	few	CASSQGGLAEIWYF	TGTGCCAGCAGCCAAGGGGGACTAGCGGAGATATGGTACTTC
TRBV7-2	NA	TRBJ2-1	few	CASSRWAYEQFF	TGTGCCAGCAGCCGCTGGGCGTATGAGCAGTTCTTC
TRBV5-1	NA	TRBJ2-2	NA	CASSLWTENTGELFF	TGCGCCAGCAGCTTGTGGACAGAGAACACCGGGGAGCTGTTTTTT